Each of the 10 T cell receptor beta chains below was sequenced from the same sample in a study of blood T cells in healthy people across ages. For the second PCR, which ran for about 7 to 11 cycles, a sample-barcoded 5' primer and a J-beta primer mix were used. Each CDR3 protein gets one entry after TCRdb re-called the 5' RACE reads with MiXCR. The sample has hundreds of thousands of distinct CDR3 sequences; around 25% are singletons. Separately, the same data were catalogued under a study of T cells of mothers and their children.

Sample: blood. The receptors stem from a boy aged 5-17 years in good health.

The chain uses TRBV9 and TRBJ1-1, with D tentatively TRBD1 (5 bases). Trimming pared 0 bases from V and 0 bases from J, leaving 9 bases between. The CDR3 runs 15 residues. Germline CDR1 and CDR2: SGDLS and YYNGEE. CDR3 DNA sequence: TGTGCCAGCAGCGTAGGGGGCTTGATGAACACTGAAGCTTTCTTT. Translation: CASSVGGLMNTEAFF. The whole variable domain, filled in from reference TRBV9 and TRBJ1-1, reads DSGVTQTPKHLITATGQRVTLRCSPRSGDLSVYWYQQSLDQGLQFLIQYYNGEERAKGNILERFSAQQFPDLHSELNLSSLELGDSALYFCASSVGGLMNTEAFFGQGTRLTVV.

This clonotype has a single count. This chain uses TRBV6-6 with TRBJ2-6; TRBD1 might be the D (6 bases). Germline V CDR1 and CDR2: MNHNY, SVGAGI (reference sequence). CDR3 length: 16 amino acids. V shed 7 bases and J shed 0 bases, with 13 bases lying between them. The CDR3 reads CASTRGLLSGANVLTF. In DNA form, the CDR3 reads TGTGCCAGCACGAGGGGGTTGCTCTCTGGGGCCAACGTCCTGACTTTC.

The rearrangement joins TRBV7-9 to TRBJ2-5; D may correspond to TRBD1 or TRBD2 (5 bases each). CDR1 is SEHNR and CDR2 is FQNEAQ in the germline V gene (reference sequence). This CDR3 has 12 residues. Trimming took off 8 bases at V and 5 bases at J, with 12 bases between the two ends. CDR3 region: CASGGYRETQYF. The DNA for the CDR3 is TGTGCCAGCGGCGGGTACAGGGAGACCCAGTACTTC.

This clonotype was recorded only once. CDR3: CSASVGQGKTQYF. The CDR3, as DNA: TGCAGTGCTAGTGTAGGACAGGGAAAGACCCAGTACTTC. The chain uses TRBV20-1 and TRBJ2-5; TRBD1 matches at 8 bases. The CDR3 is made up of 13 amino acids. Losses at the gene ends were 3 bases for V and 6 bases for J; bases not matched to a gene: 6. The germline V gene has CDR1 DFQATT and CDR2 SNEGSKA (reference sequence).

A few counts support this clonotype. This CDR3 is CASSPLAGSLGDTQYF. CDR3 DNA: TGTGCCAGCAGCCCCTTAGCGGGATCCCTGGGAGATACGCAGTATTTT. The rearrangement joins TRBV3-1 to TRBJ2-3; 8 nucleotides match TRBD2. Germline assignment: CDR1 LGHDT and CDR2 YNNKEL (reference sequence). The CDR3 loop spans 16 amino acids. V lost 4 bases, J lost 5 bases, and 11 bases stayed unmatched.

This clonotype was observed a few times. The chain couples TRBV28 to TRBJ2-7; TRBD2 aligns across 9 bases. The better agreement between TRBJ2-5 and the DNA end casts doubt on the J call. Per the germline V gene, CDR1 is MDHEN and CDR2 is SYDVKM. The CDR3 is made up of 16 amino acids. The CDR3 reads CASSSSLAGKQETQYF. The CDR3 coding sequence is TGTGCCAGCAGTTCTTCACTAGCGGGTAAACAAGAGACCCAGTACTTC.

The table lists this clonotype with many counts. CDR3 in amino acids: CASSSLDSYEQYF. CDR3 DNA sequence: TGTGCCAGCAGTTCCCTGGACTCCTACGAGCAGTACTTC. The V and J genes are TRBV6-5 and TRBJ2-7; D ambiguous. The CDR3 is 13 amino acids. The germline V and J ends were trimmed by 4 bases and 0 bases, with 7 bases remaining between them. CDR1 and CDR2 from the germline V gene are MNHEY and SVGAGI.

The V call is TRBV20-1, the J call TRBJ1-2; unclear D gene. V shed 0 bases and J shed 2 bases, with 16 bases lying between them. The germline V gene encodes CDR1 DFQATT and CDR2 SNEGSKA (reference sequence). The CDR3 runs to 16 residues. CDR3 coding DNA: TGCAGTGCTAGAGAACCTGCCGGGCGGGCCAACTATGGCTACACCTTC. Translating it yields CSAREPAGRANYGYTF.

CDR3 sequence (DNA): TGTGCCAGCAGTTCCCTGGGACAGGGGTTCGGTGGCTACACCTTC. This sequence encodes CASSSLGQGFGGYTF. The chain recombines TRBV28 with TRBJ1-2; 10 nucleotides align to TRBD1. The CDR3 covers 15 residues. The germline V gene encodes CDR1 MDHEN and CDR2 SYDVKM. Trimming at V came to 4 bases and at J to 7 bases, leaving 9 bases not matched to a gene.

The chain employs TRBV5-1 and TRBJ2-6; possible D gene TRBD1, 5 bases. Germline lookup yields CDR1 SGHRS and CDR2 YFSETQ. This CDR3 comprises 16 residues. V lost 7 bases, J lost 4 bases, and 18 bases lay in between. CDR3 sequence reads: CASAQGPLSGANVLTF. CDR3 coding DNA: TGCGCCAGCGCCCAGGGTCCTCTCTCCGGGGCCAACGTCCTGACTTTC.